The source of this T cell receptor beta chain is a study of blood T cell repertoires in COVID-19. Study summary: Specimens from acute and convalescent COVID-19 originated in the United States, Italy and Spain. Nucleic acid was either cDNA or gDNA, and it came from T cells, B-cell-depleted T cells, or PBMCs.

In the study's own analysis: Estimation of nucleated cell counts was performed using reference gene primer amplification. The table came from immunoSEQ multiplex PCR; TCRdb's copy has only in-frame clones and leaves some out. Clonal size and the V and J genes are those of that table, whereas D and trimming came from the DNA. The sample has 200,000 to 250,000 clones, just under 85% seen once. The V gene lost 0 bases and the J gene lost 1 base, with 7 bases spanning the gap. Germline values: CDR1 SGDLS, CDR2 YYNGEE. This CDR3 contains 14 residues. The TCR comes from a woman aged 45-59 years with active or convalescent COVID-19. The chain uses TRBV9 and TRBJ1-1, with TRBD1 as a possible D gene (5 bases). Material: peripheral blood. The CDR3 DNA is TGTGCCAGCAGCGTAGGAACAGGGAACACTGAAGCTTTCTTT. Amino acids: CASSVGTGNTEAFF.